This entry concerns a single T cell receptor (beta chain). Original methodology: Amplification of reference gene primers was used by the study to estimate nucleated cell counts. Here immunoSEQ multiplex PCR was the method, and the copy in TCRdb shows in-frame clones only, minus some. D and trimming were read from the DNA, whereas the V and J calls and clone size are those reported in that table. Of 110,000 to 150,000 clones listed, roughly 90% are singletons. These data belong to a study of blood T cell repertoires in COVID-19. Study-wide context: The samples span acute and convalescent COVID-19 from the United States, Italy and Spain. Sources were T cells, B-cell-depleted T cells, or PBMCs; the material itself was cDNA or gDNA.

The germline CDR1 and CDR2 sequences are MDHEN and SYDVKM. The CDR3 has 15 amino acids. Trimming left V 6 bases short and J 7 bases short, with 20 bases between. Specimen: peripheral blood. The clonotype was recovered from an older man with acute or convalescent COVID-19. The V gene is TRBV28, the J gene TRBJ2-3; D perhaps matches TRBD2 (6 bases). The CDR3: CASSPSGRLWNTQYF. The CDR3 region has the DNA TGTGCCAGCAGCCCGAGCGGGCGGCTTTGGAATACGCAGTATTTT.